This is a list of T cell receptor beta chains from one sample in a study of blood T cell repertoires in COVID-19. TCRdb's table, derived via immunoSEQ multiplex PCR, lists solely in-frame clones and lacks some. Among under 200,000 clones, 88% were seen once, and the ten largest hold 20% to 30%. Sequencing was carried out using peripheral blood. These receptors were taken from a man in his 60s with acute or convalescent COVID-19. Each CDR3 is given with its conserved first and last residue. D genes are given only for firm matches. The size field is filled for only some rows; it gives once, few, many or a size class.

clone size	D gene	V gene	J gene	CDR3 protein	CDR3 DNA
once	TRBD2	TRBV6-2/TRBV6-3	TRBJ2-1	CASSYELAGEENEQFF	TGTGCCAGCAGTTACGAACTGGCGGGAGAGGAAAATGAGCAGTTCTTC
-	-	TRBV2	TRBJ2-1	CASRSGLSSYNEQFF	TGTGCCAGCAGGAGTGGACTCTCCTCCTACAATGAGCAGTTCTTC
-	TRBD1	TRBV12-3/TRBV12-4	TRBJ1-3	CASSTTGVTVIYF	TGTGCCAGCAGCACGACAGGGGTGACAGTCATATATTTT
-	-	TRBV12-5	TRBJ2-1	CASGLVLTPGAYNEQFF	TGTGCTAGTGGTTTGGTACTGACACCCGGGGCCTACAATGAGCAGTTCTTC
-	-	TRBV28	TRBJ1-4	CASSLQGTDEKLFF	TGTGCCAGCAGTTTACAGGGGACCGATGAAAAACTGTTTTTT
-	-	TRBV10-3	TRBJ1-5	CAISESEGQPQHF	TGTGCCATCAGTGAGTCGGAGGGGCAGCCCCAGCATTTT
once	-	TRBV2	TRBJ1-6	CASSLQGYNSPLHF	TGTGCCAGCAGTCTGCAGGGGTATAATTCACCCCTCCACTTT
-	TRBD1	TRBV5-1	TRBJ1-2	CASSPGQARGYTF	TGCGCCAGCAGCCCGGGACAGGCGCGCGGCTACACCTTC
-	-	TRBV24-1	TRBJ1-2	CATSELPGTGYTF	TGTGCCACCAGTGAGTTACCAGGGACAGGCTACACCTTC
-	TRBD2	TRBV4-3	TRBJ2-1	CASSWAGEAYNEQFF	TGCGCCAGCAGCTGGGCGGGAGAAGCCTACAATGAGCAGTTCTTC
-	-	TRBV9	TRBJ2-2	CASSTEGVNTGELFF	TGTGCCAGCAGCACCGAGGGGGTGAACACCGGGGAGCTGTTTTTT
many	TRBD1	TRBV11-2	TRBJ1-2	CASSPGTGGKPGYTF	TGTGCCAGCAGCCCCGGAACAGGGGGGAAACCTGGCTACACCTTC
once	TRBD2	TRBV27	TRBJ2-5	CASSFVAGGQETQYF	TGTGCCAGCAGTTTTGTAGCGGGGGGGCAGGAGACCCAGTACTTC
-	TRBD1	TRBV6-6	TRBJ1-1	CAIKDREGTEAFF	TGTGCCATCAAGGACAGGGAGGGGACTGAAGCTTTCTTT
-	-	TRBV24-1	TRBJ2-7	CATSDSGELAYEQYF	TGTGCCACCAGTGATAGCGGAGAGCTCGCATACGAGCAGTACTTC
-	TRBD1	TRBV6-6	TRBJ1-1	CASSSSAEGALTEAFF	TGTGCCAGCAGTTCCTCGGCGGAGGGGGCGCTAACTGAAGCTTTCTTT
-	TRBD2	TRBV5-1	TRBJ2-1	CASSLEVLAGPQGQFF	TGCGCCAGCAGCTTGGAGGTACTAGCGGGACCACAGGGGCAGTTCTTC
-	TRBD1	TRBV24-1	TRBJ1-4	CATSASTGGSEKLFF	TGTGCCACCAGTGCGTCGACAGGGGGTAGTGAAAAACTGTTTTTT
-	TRBD2	TRBV5-1	TRBJ2-5	CASSPYGSGGGETQYF	TGCGCCAGCAGCCCGTACGGTAGCGGGGGAGGAGAGACCCAGTACTTC
-	-	TRBV19	TRBJ1-1	CASSMEWGMNTEAFF	TGTGCCAGTAGTATGGAGTGGGGCATGAACACTGAAGCTTTCTTT
-	-	TRBV7-8	TRBJ2-5	CASSLEARGLVKTQYF	TGTGCCAGCAGCTTAGAGGCCAGGGGCCTAGTGAAGACCCAGTACTTC
-	TRBD1	TRBV7-9	TRBJ1-2	CASSFTGGAGYTF	TGTGCCAGCAGCTTTACAGGGGGCGCAGGCTACACCTTC
-	TRBD1	TRBV5-5	TRBJ2-5	CASSPTGTQETQYF	TGTGCCAGCAGCCCGACAGGGACCCAAGAGACCCAGTACTTC
many	TRBD1	TRBV6-5	TRBJ1-6	CASGQQGVDNSPLHF	TGTGCCAGCGGACAGCAGGGGGTAGATAATTCACCCCTCCACTTT
-	TRBD2	TRBV24-1	TRBJ2-1	CATSDSSGRALGEQFF	TGTGCCACCAGTGACTCTAGCGGGAGGGCCTTAGGTGAGCAGTTCTTC
-	-	TRBV24-1	TRBJ1-5	CATSGGSNQPQHF	TGTGCCACCAGCGGGGGTAGCAATCAGCCCCAGCATTTT
-	TRBD1	TRBV6-5	TRBJ2-2	CASSSQGAWVTGELFF	TGTGCCAGCAGTTCTCAGGGGGCGTGGGTCACCGGGGAGCTGTTTTTT
-	-	TRBV5-1	TRBJ1-5	CASSLDRVVSQHF	TGCGCCAGCAGCTTGGACAGGGTCGTGTCCCAGCATTTT
-	-	TRBV13	TRBJ2-7	CASSFPGGHEQYF	TGTGCCAGCAGCTTCCCCGGGGGGCACGAGCAGTACTTC
-	TRBD1	TRBV19	TRBJ2-7	CASGQGFNYEQYF	TGTGCCAGTGGACAGGGGTTTAACTACGAGCAGTACTTC
-	TRBD1	TRBV5-1	TRBJ1-2	CASSIRTGQGYTF	TGCGCCAGCAGCATTAGGACAGGTCAAGGCTACACCTTC
-	-	TRBV6-2/TRBV6-3	TRBJ1-2	CASSEPKTGNYGYTF	TGTGCCAGCAGCGAACCCAAAACAGGAAACTATGGCTACACCTTC
-	-	TRBV13	TRBJ1-2	CASSIRDYGYTF	TGTGCCAGCAGCATAAGAGACTATGGCTACACCTTC
-	-	TRBV10-3	TRBJ2-3	CAISGRTGRGSTDTQYF	TGTGCCATCAGTGGAAGGACAGGGAGGGGGAGCACAGATACGCAGTATTTT
-	-	TRBV6-5	TRBJ1-2	CASGLGQGYGYTF	TGTGCCAGCGGCCTCGGCCAGGGCTATGGCTACACCTTC
-	-	TRBV6-5	TRBJ2-3	CASNIVGRSDTQYF	TGTGCCAGCAATATCGTCGGTCGATCAGATACGCAGTATTTT
-	-	TRBV5-8	TRBJ1-2	CASSAGTHYGYTF	TGTGCCAGCAGCGCCGGGACTCACTATGGCTACACCTTC
-	TRBD1	TRBV19	TRBJ1-2	CASSMGQGANGYGYTF	TGTGCCAGTAGTATGGGACAGGGGGCGAATGGCTATGGCTACACCTTC
-	-	TRBV10-1	TRBJ2-6	CASRRVSGANVLTF	TGCGCCAGCAGAAGAGTCTCTGGGGCCAACGTCCTGACTTTC
few	-	TRBV11-3	TRBJ2-7	CASSVGKGGTYEQYF	TGTGCCAGCAGCGTCGGGAAGGGAGGAACCTACGAGCAGTACTTC
-	TRBD1	TRBV27	TRBJ1-2	CASRGTGGDGYTF	TGTGCCAGCAGGGGGACAGGGGGCGACGGCTACACCTTC
few	-	TRBV5-4	TRBJ1-1	CASSLGQMNTEAFF	TGTGCCAGCAGCCTCGGACAGATGAACACTGAAGCTTTCTTT
-	-	TRBV6-2/TRBV6-3	TRBJ1-5	CASSYDSSYQPQHF	TGTGCCAGCAGTTACGACAGTTCTTATCAGCCCCAGCATTTT
-	TRBD2	TRBV11-3	TRBJ2-1	CASSPRQGLAANNEQFF	TGTGCCAGCAGCCCTCGACAGGGACTAGCGGCCAACAATGAGCAGTTCTTC
-	-	TRBV6-5	TRBJ1-4	CASSPGHSLGKLFF	TGTGCCAGCAGCCCGGGACATTCCCTAGGAAAACTGTTTTTT